This TCR beta chain was sequenced for a study of T-cell reconstitution after alpha-beta-depleted transplantation in children. TCRbeta library preparation incorporated unique molecular identifiers. TCRdb itself ran the PCR reads through MiXCR, one entry per CDR3 protein. The table shows about 120,000 distinct CDR3 sequences, with 23% occurring only once. V trimming: 3 bases; J trimming: 0 bases; junction bases outside the gene matches: 10. CDR1 and CDR2 from the germline V gene are SGDLS and YYNGEE. The CDR3 is made up of 17 amino acids. Findings and caveats of the study: At around two months after transplant, the alpha-beta T cells were reportedly derived from several hundred expanded clones that came from non-depleted graft cells. Surviving recipient T cells and thymic progenitors underlay high day-60 TCRbeta diversity in some patients.

Remarks on this clonotype: Its antigen is not identified.

V is TRBV9 and J is TRBJ2-3, with 7 positions matching TRBD2. The sequence was collected from a male patient aged 2-9 years who had a stem cell transplant for chronic granulomatous disease, so the T cells may come from the graft donor. Specimen: PBMCs, mostly from graft donor cells, collected 180 days after TCRalphabeta/CD19-depleted stem cell transplant. The CDR3 reads CASSAAGEGHSTDTQYF. In nucleotides, the CDR3 is TGTGCCAGCAGCGCGGCGGGAGAAGGGCATAGCACAGATACGCAGTATTTT.